This record covers a single TCR beta chain. Its specificity is not known. CDR3 length: 15 amino acids. Germline lookup yields CDR1 SGHRS and CDR2 YFSETQ. V shed 5 bases and J shed 4 bases, with 13 bases lying between them. This entry belongs to a study of T cell responses to AZD1222 COVID-19 vaccine. About the research overall: Second doses were pooled across both intervals (about 4 or about 12 weeks).

Assay: immunoSEQ multiplex PCR; the TCRdb copy retains only in-frame clones and omits some. The table records approximately 110,000 clones, around 90% of them present only once. Regarding the study as a whole: Spike regions recognized by vaccine-associated CD4 TCRs spanned the protein, led by 160-218 and 743-854.

This chain connects TRBV5-1 to TRBJ2-6; tentatively, D is TRBD2 (5 bases). The sequence was collected from an adult in good health. The sequencing used peripheral blood, collected on day 0 of AZD1222 vaccination. CDR3 amino acids: CASRERVSGANVLTF. For the CDR3, the DNA is TGCGCCAGCAGAGAGAGGGTGTCAGGGGCCAACGTCCTGACTTTC.